A single sample is the source of the 18 T cell receptor beta chains below, sequenced in a study of early T cells in non-severe SARS-CoV-2 infection. A single record per CDR3 protein comes from TCRdb applying MiXCR to the 5' RACE reads. The data hold 35,000 to 45,000 distinct CDR3 sequences, with around 8% observed a single time. The starting material was whole blood, obtained at baseline. The origin of the receptors is an adult who was a healthcare worker with PCR-confirmed SARS-CoV-2 infection or an uninfected control (not recorded which).

The chain combines TRBV20-1 with TRBJ2-7, with D unresolved. Germline CDR1 is DFQATT and CDR2 is SNEGSKA (reference sequence). The CDR3 sequence is 12 residues long. V dropped 6 bases and J dropped 3 bases, with 12 bases sitting between them. The CDR3 is CSAAPSYYEQYF. The DNA of the CDR3 is TGCAGTGCCGCCCCGTCCTACTACGAGCAGTACTTC.

This clonotype was detected only a few times. The chain uses TRBV20-1 and TRBJ2-5; TRBD1 might be the D (7 bases). CDR3 length equals 14 residues. The V end was cut by 5 bases, the J end by 4 bases, with 17 bases between. The germline gives CDR1 DFQATT, CDR2 SNEGSKA (reference sequence). In DNA form, the CDR3 reads TGCAGTGCTCCCAATTACAGGGGAGGAGAGACCCAGTACTTC. Its protein is CSAPNYRGGETQYF.

This clonotype was detected a few times. The chain links TRBV5-1 to TRBJ2-7; tentatively, D is TRBD1 (6 bases). Germline values: CDR1 SGHRS, CDR2 YFSETQ. The V end lost 4 bases, the J end lost 5 bases, and 16 bases lay between the germline ends. The CDR3 totals 14 residues. In DNA, the CDR3 is TGCGCCAGCAGCCCAGGGGCCGACCCTCACGAGCAGTACTTC. This encodes CASSPGADPHEQYF.

The V call is TRBV16, the J call TRBJ2-3; D is unresolved. In germline, CDR1 is KGHSY, CDR2 FQNENV. The germline V and J ends were trimmed by 2 bases and 2 bases, with 2 bases remaining between them. The CDR3 length is 12 residues. Here the CDR3 reads CASSQITDTQYF. The CDR3 DNA reads TGTGCCAGCAGCCAAATCACAGATACGCAGTATTTT.

The sample holds many counts of this clonotype. The rearrangement uses TRBV6-6 and TRBJ1-2, with 7 bases matching TRBD1. CDR1 is MNHNY and CDR2 is SVGAGI in the germline V gene (reference sequence). CDR3 size: 18 residues. Losses at the gene ends were 4 bases for V and 2 bases for J; bases not matched to a gene: 16. The CDR3 DNA is TGTGCCAGCAGTTCCCCCCTGAGACAGGGAGGGGGGAACTATGGCTACACCTTC. Translated: CASSSPLRQGGGNYGYTF.

This clonotype was detected only a few times. CDR3 sequence: CASSPRSTNEQFF. The DNA for the CDR3 is TGTGCCAGTAGCCCGAGATCTACAAATGAGCAGTTCTTC. This chain connects TRBV19 to TRBJ2-1; no clear D. Per germline, CDR1 LNHDA and CDR2 SQIVND (reference sequence). The germline V and J ends were trimmed by 6 bases and 7 bases, with 13 bases remaining between them. The CDR3 is 13 residues long.

This chain connects TRBV24-1 to TRBJ2-2; D not resolved. The CDR3 loop spans 12 amino acids. Germline values: CDR1 KGHDR, CDR2 SFDVKD. V was cut by 5 bases and J by 8 bases, with 8 bases left in between. The CDR3 DNA reads TGTGCCACCAGTGGAAACCTTGGGGAGCTGTTTTTT. This gives the protein CATSGNLGELFF.

This clonotype was counted many times. The V gene is TRBV19, the J gene TRBJ1-2, with 8 bases aligning to TRBD1. J lost 7 bases, V lost 7 bases, and 8 bases had no gene match. This CDR3 spans 13 amino acids. Germline V gene data show CDR1 as LNHDA and CDR2 as SQIVND (reference sequence). CDR3 DNA sequence: TGTGCCAGTACAGGCAGGGGGCCTGGTGGCTACACCTTC. Its protein is CASTGRGPGGYTF. The complete variable domain, with remaining parts taken from reference TRBV19 and TRBJ1-2, reads DGGITQSPKYLFRKEGQNVTLSCEQNLNHDAMYWYRQDPGQGLRLIYYSQIVNDFQKGDIAEGYSVSREKKESFPLTVTSAQKNPTAFYLCASTGRGPGGYTFGSGTRLTVV.

The sample holds many counts of this clonotype. The chain is built from TRBV12-3 or TRBV12-4 and TRBJ2-3; D ambiguous. V was clipped by 2 bases and J by 3 bases, with 0 bases between them. The CDR3 covers 11 residues. CDR3 protein: CASSLTDTQYF. CDR3 DNA sequence: TGTGCCAGCAGTTTAACAGATACGCAGTATTTT.

This clonotype was counted a few times. The V call is TRBV20-1, the J call TRBJ1-5; TRBD1 matches 10 bases. Germline trimming cut 1 base from V and 4 bases from J; bases unmatched to any gene: 1. Germline V gives CDR1 DFQATT, CDR2 SNEGSKA (reference sequence). This CDR3 region has 14 residues. The CDR3: CSARVDRGNQPQHF. The CDR3 DNA is TGCAGTGCTAGAGTGGACAGGGGGAATCAGCCCCAGCATTTT.

This clonotype was seen ten or more times. The chain recombines TRBV4-1 with TRBJ2-3; 7 bases fit TRBD2. V gave up 4 bases and J gave up 2 bases; unmatched junction bases: 12. Germline CDR1 is MGHRA and CDR2 is YSYEKL. The CDR3 covers 17 residues. Here the CDR3 DNA reads TGCGCCAGCAGCCCCCTCTCCCAGCGGGGAATCACAGATACGCAGTATTTT. It yields the protein CASSPLSQRGITDTQYF.

V is TRBV30 and J is TRBJ2-3; D call uncertain. CDR3 size: 13 residues. CDR1 is GTSNPN and CDR2 is SVGIG in the germline V gene (reference sequence). Trimming stripped 1 base from V and 4 bases from J, with 9 bases between. CDR3: CAWSGDGADTQYF. The CDR3 DNA is TGTGCCTGGAGTGGAGACGGTGCAGATACGCAGTATTTT.

At least ten counts were recorded for this clonotype. The chain carries TRBV5-4 and TRBJ1-2, with a possible D match to TRBD1 (6 bases). Trimming cost V 4 bases and J 6 bases, with 19 bases left between them. CDR3 length: 15 residues. Per germline, CDR1 SGHNT and CDR2 YYREEE (reference sequence). This chain's CDR3 is CASSLGGARQDGYTF. In DNA form, the CDR3 reads TGTGCCAGCAGCCTGGGGGGCGCACGCCAGGATGGCTACACCTTC.

This clonotype was counted once. The chain has TRBV28 and TRBJ2-3; D may be TRBD1 (6 bases). This CDR3 region has 15 residues. Germline CDR1 and CDR2: MDHEN and SYDVKM. The V end was cut by 7 bases, the J end by 5 bases, with 19 bases between. The CDR3 DNA follows: TGTGCCAGCACGATACGGGACAATTCAGGAGATACGCAGTATTTT. Residues: CASTIRDNSGDTQYF. The full variable domain, rest sourced from reference TRBV28 and TRBJ2-3, is DVKVTQSSRYLVKRTGEKVFLECVQDMDHENMFWYRQDPGLGLRLIYFSYDVKMKEKGDIPEGYSVSREKKERFSLILESASTNQTSMYLCASTIRDNSGDTQYFGPGTRLTVL.

This clonotype was picked up a small number of times. The genes are TRBV7-2 and TRBJ2-1; D is undetermined. Germline loops: CDR1 SGHTA, CDR2 FQGNSA. V lost 1 base and J lost 1, with 8 bases in between. The CDR3 extends over 15 amino acids. DNA for the CDR3: TGTGCCAGCAGCTTAGAACGGAGATCCTACAATGAGCAGTTCTTC. It encodes CASSLERRSYNEQFF.

The sample holds many counts of this clonotype. The rearrangement joins TRBV11-2 to TRBJ2-7, with 7 nucleotides matching TRBD1. Germline CDR1 reads SGHAT; CDR2 reads FQNNGV. Unmatched junction bases numbered 10, after V lost 6 bases and J lost 2 bases. This CDR3 region has 15 residues. The CDR3, as DNA: TGTGCCAGCAGGCCGCCGGGACAGTTACCCTACGAGCAGTACTTC. Translating it yields CASRPPGQLPYEQYF.

This clonotype was counted a few times. The V and J genes are TRBV16 and TRBJ2-1; D is possibly TRBD1 or TRBD2 (5 bases each). The CDR3 spans 15 residues. Germline V lookup: CDR1 KGHSY, CDR2 FQNENV. V shed 1 base and J shed 9 bases, with 16 bases lying between them. CDR3 region: CASSQLHGAQSEQFF. The CDR3 region has the DNA TGTGCCAGCAGCCAATTACACGGGGCCCAAAGTGAGCAGTTCTTC.

This clonotype appeared many times. The chain recombines TRBV4-1 with TRBJ2-4, with TRBD1 matching over 7 bases. Losses at the gene ends were 0 bases for V and 8 bases for J; bases not matched to a gene: 7. The CDR3 is 15 residues long. Germline V gene sequence: CDR1 MGHRA, CDR2 YSYEKL. CDR3 in amino acids: CASSQDTGAADIQYF. In DNA, the CDR3 is TGCGCCAGCAGCCAAGATACAGGGGCAGCTGACATTCAGTACTTC.